One and the same sample provided the 9 T cell receptor beta chains below, sequenced in a study of blood T cells in healthy people across ages. Alongside a J-beta primer mix, a sample-barcoded 5' primer served in a second PCR lasting about 7 to 11 cycles. TCRdb re-called the 5' RACE reads with MiXCR, one entry per CDR3 protein. The table shows some 1,000,000 distinct CDR3 sequences, with under 30% occurring only once. These data also featured in a second study, about T cells of mothers and their children.

Specimen: blood. The receptors derive from a girl aged 2 to 9 in good health.

This clonotype came up a few times. This chain connects TRBV7-2 to TRBJ2-5, with D maybe TRBD1 (5 bases). The DNA end is a closer match to TRBJ2-7, so the J assignment may be wrong. This CDR3 is 15 amino acids long. Looked up from germline, CDR1 is SGHTA and CDR2 is FQGNSA. CDR3 DNA sequence: TGTGCCAGCAGCTTAGTTATTGACAGTTCCTACGAGCAGTACTTC. This gives the protein CASSLVIDSSYEQYF.

This clonotype showed up just a few times. V usage is TRBV9 and J usage is TRBJ2-5, with D possibly being TRBD2 (6 bases). This CDR3 is built from 13 residues. In germline, CDR1 is SGDLS, CDR2 YYNGEE. V lost 2 bases, J lost 6 bases, and 11 bases lay in between. The CDR3 DNA is TGTGCCAGCAGCGTGATAGCGGAGCAGACCCAGTACTTC. It codes for CASSVIAEQTQYF.

This sequence joins TRBV28 and TRBJ2-7, with TRBD2 identical over 9 bases. J was trimmed by 6 bases and V by 7 bases; bases with no gene match: 7. The CDR3 length is 13 residues. Germline V CDR1 and CDR2: MDHEN, SYDVKM. CDR3: CASIAGVSAEQYF. The CDR3 DNA reads as TGTGCCAGCATAGCGGGAGTGTCAGCCGAGCAGTACTTC.

This clonotype was seen many times. CDR3 amino acids: CASSPTGGGTRFTGGYTF. As DNA, the CDR3 is TGTGCCAGCAGCCCCACGGGGGGCGGTACTCGTTTCACGGGCGGCTACACCTTC. The chain combines TRBV4-2 with TRBJ1-2; tentative D call: TRBD1 (6 bases). The CDR3 extends over 18 amino acids. Germline CDR1 and CDR2: LGHNA and YNFKEQ. V lost 4 bases, J lost 8 bases, and 29 bases lay in between.

The sample holds a few counts of this clonotype. The J gene is TRBJ2-7, the V gene TRBV4-3, with TRBD1 matching over 8 bases. CDR3 length equals 16 residues. Germline-derived CDR1 and CDR2 are LGHNA and YSLEER. V lost 1 base to trimming and J lost 0 bases; unmatched junction nucleotides: 5. In nucleotides, the CDR3 is TGCGCCAGCAGCCAAGTTAGGACAGGGAGCTCCTACGAGCAGTACTTC. Translating it yields CASSQVRTGSSYEQYF.

This clonotype was detected only once. The chain uses TRBV7-2 and TRBJ1-5; tentatively, D is TRBD1 (5 bases). The V gene lost 7 bases and the J gene lost 2 bases, with 15 bases spanning the gap. Germline assignment: CDR1 SGHTA and CDR2 FQGNSA. The CDR3 length is 15 residues. CDR3: CASTITGSGNQPQHF. The CDR3 DNA follows: TGTGCCAGCACCATAACAGGTTCTGGCAATCAGCCCCAGCATTTT. The complete variable domain, with remaining parts taken from reference TRBV7-2 and TRBJ1-5, reads GAGVSQSPSNKVTEKGKDVELRCDPISGHTALYWYRQSLGQGLEFLIYFQGNSAPDKSGLPSDRFSAERTGGSVSTLTIQRTQQEDSAVYLCASTITGSGNQPQHFGDGTRLSIL.

The chain has TRBV6-5 and TRBJ1-2, with a tentative D call TRBD1 (5 bases). V shed 3 bases and J shed 5 bases, with 16 bases lying between them. CDR1 and CDR2 (germline): MNHEY, SVGAGI. The CDR3 extends over 15 amino acids. CDR3 protein: CASSYSGALSYGYTF. CDR3 bases: TGTGCCAGCAGTTATTCTGGGGCGCTGAGTTATGGCTACACCTTC.

Only a few counts were recorded for this clonotype. The rearrangement joins TRBV27 to TRBJ2-5, with D maybe TRBD2 (5 bases). Germline values: CDR1 MNHEY, CDR2 SMNVEV (reference sequence). The ends were cut back, 4 bases at V and 5 bases at J, with 17 bases in the middle. CDR3 length: 15 amino acids. CDR3 residues: CASSSASVGGETQYF. The CDR3 region has the DNA TGTGCCAGCAGTTCCGCCTCGGTCGGCGGGGAGACCCAGTACTTC.

This chain uses TRBV14 with TRBJ1-1; the D is unclear. V lost 3 bases and J lost 1, with 6 bases in between. The CDR3 spans 13 residues. Germline CDR1 SGHDN, CDR2 FVKESK. CDR3 amino acids: CASSHSGNTEAFF. The CDR3 DNA is TGTGCCAGCAGCCACTCGGGGAACACTGAAGCTTTCTTT.